This T cell receptor (beta chain) is from a study of molecular identifiers for immune sequencing clone quantification. Study observations and caveats: Clones above 20 RNA copies contained over 99% of effector molecules and under 1% of naive molecules.

From the PCR reads, TCRdb called clonotypes with MiXCR, one entry per CDR3 protein. Seen here are over 600,000 distinct CDR3 sequences, 20% observed once, and the top ten hold around 0.86%. Germline values: CDR1 SGHDT, CDR2 YYEEEE. The CDR3 has 14 residues. V lost 2 bases and J lost 6; bases outside the gene matches: 7. This clonotype has just a few counts. Its target is not known. Sequencing was done on a sample of naive CD8+ T cells from blood, with Jurkat cell RNA spiked in. Noted subset: FACS-sorted CD8+CD4-CCR7+CD45RA+ naive T cells. The origin of this receptor is a human donor in good health. Some libraries in this study had Jurkat cell RNA spiked in. The chain links TRBV5-6 to TRBJ2-7, with TRBD1 matching over 8 bases. CDR3 loop: CASSLGQGVSEQYF. For the CDR3, the DNA is TGTGCCAGCAGCTTAGGACAGGGAGTATCCGAGCAGTACTTC.